This T cell receptor beta chain is from a study of cytotoxic CD8 clonotypes in ibrutinib-treated CLL. At the level of the study: Outcomes included around 25 partial and 2 complete responses; after median roughly six years, roughly 14 stayed remitted and about 12 progressed.

Study-wide points: With treatment, public clonotypes, which were uncommon, either contracted or remained stable. In comparison with age-matched healthy donors, baseline clonality was higher and tracked circulating CD8+ T-cell counts. A rise in clonality was seen at ibrutinib response, and a fall back toward baseline was seen at progression.

Trimming shortened V by 5 bases and J by 0 bases, and 11 bases separated the two germline ends. This CDR3 is built from 14 residues. CDR1 and CDR2 from the germline V gene are SEHNR and FQNEAQ (reference sequence). Sequencing was performed with immunoSEQ multiplex PCR; in TCRdb, only in-frame clones are kept and a portion is missing. The sample has some 300,000 clones; 80% are singletons. Points on this clone: Antigen: not known.

Sequences were derived from PBMCs, sampled before ibrutinib treatment. The receptor's source is a human donor with chronic lymphocytic leukemia. The chain is built from TRBV7-9 and TRBJ2-7; weak D call: TRBD1 (5 bases). CDR3 residues: CASSKTASSYEQYF. In DNA form, the CDR3 reads TGTGCCAGCAGCAAGACAGCCAGCTCCTACGAGCAGTACTTC.